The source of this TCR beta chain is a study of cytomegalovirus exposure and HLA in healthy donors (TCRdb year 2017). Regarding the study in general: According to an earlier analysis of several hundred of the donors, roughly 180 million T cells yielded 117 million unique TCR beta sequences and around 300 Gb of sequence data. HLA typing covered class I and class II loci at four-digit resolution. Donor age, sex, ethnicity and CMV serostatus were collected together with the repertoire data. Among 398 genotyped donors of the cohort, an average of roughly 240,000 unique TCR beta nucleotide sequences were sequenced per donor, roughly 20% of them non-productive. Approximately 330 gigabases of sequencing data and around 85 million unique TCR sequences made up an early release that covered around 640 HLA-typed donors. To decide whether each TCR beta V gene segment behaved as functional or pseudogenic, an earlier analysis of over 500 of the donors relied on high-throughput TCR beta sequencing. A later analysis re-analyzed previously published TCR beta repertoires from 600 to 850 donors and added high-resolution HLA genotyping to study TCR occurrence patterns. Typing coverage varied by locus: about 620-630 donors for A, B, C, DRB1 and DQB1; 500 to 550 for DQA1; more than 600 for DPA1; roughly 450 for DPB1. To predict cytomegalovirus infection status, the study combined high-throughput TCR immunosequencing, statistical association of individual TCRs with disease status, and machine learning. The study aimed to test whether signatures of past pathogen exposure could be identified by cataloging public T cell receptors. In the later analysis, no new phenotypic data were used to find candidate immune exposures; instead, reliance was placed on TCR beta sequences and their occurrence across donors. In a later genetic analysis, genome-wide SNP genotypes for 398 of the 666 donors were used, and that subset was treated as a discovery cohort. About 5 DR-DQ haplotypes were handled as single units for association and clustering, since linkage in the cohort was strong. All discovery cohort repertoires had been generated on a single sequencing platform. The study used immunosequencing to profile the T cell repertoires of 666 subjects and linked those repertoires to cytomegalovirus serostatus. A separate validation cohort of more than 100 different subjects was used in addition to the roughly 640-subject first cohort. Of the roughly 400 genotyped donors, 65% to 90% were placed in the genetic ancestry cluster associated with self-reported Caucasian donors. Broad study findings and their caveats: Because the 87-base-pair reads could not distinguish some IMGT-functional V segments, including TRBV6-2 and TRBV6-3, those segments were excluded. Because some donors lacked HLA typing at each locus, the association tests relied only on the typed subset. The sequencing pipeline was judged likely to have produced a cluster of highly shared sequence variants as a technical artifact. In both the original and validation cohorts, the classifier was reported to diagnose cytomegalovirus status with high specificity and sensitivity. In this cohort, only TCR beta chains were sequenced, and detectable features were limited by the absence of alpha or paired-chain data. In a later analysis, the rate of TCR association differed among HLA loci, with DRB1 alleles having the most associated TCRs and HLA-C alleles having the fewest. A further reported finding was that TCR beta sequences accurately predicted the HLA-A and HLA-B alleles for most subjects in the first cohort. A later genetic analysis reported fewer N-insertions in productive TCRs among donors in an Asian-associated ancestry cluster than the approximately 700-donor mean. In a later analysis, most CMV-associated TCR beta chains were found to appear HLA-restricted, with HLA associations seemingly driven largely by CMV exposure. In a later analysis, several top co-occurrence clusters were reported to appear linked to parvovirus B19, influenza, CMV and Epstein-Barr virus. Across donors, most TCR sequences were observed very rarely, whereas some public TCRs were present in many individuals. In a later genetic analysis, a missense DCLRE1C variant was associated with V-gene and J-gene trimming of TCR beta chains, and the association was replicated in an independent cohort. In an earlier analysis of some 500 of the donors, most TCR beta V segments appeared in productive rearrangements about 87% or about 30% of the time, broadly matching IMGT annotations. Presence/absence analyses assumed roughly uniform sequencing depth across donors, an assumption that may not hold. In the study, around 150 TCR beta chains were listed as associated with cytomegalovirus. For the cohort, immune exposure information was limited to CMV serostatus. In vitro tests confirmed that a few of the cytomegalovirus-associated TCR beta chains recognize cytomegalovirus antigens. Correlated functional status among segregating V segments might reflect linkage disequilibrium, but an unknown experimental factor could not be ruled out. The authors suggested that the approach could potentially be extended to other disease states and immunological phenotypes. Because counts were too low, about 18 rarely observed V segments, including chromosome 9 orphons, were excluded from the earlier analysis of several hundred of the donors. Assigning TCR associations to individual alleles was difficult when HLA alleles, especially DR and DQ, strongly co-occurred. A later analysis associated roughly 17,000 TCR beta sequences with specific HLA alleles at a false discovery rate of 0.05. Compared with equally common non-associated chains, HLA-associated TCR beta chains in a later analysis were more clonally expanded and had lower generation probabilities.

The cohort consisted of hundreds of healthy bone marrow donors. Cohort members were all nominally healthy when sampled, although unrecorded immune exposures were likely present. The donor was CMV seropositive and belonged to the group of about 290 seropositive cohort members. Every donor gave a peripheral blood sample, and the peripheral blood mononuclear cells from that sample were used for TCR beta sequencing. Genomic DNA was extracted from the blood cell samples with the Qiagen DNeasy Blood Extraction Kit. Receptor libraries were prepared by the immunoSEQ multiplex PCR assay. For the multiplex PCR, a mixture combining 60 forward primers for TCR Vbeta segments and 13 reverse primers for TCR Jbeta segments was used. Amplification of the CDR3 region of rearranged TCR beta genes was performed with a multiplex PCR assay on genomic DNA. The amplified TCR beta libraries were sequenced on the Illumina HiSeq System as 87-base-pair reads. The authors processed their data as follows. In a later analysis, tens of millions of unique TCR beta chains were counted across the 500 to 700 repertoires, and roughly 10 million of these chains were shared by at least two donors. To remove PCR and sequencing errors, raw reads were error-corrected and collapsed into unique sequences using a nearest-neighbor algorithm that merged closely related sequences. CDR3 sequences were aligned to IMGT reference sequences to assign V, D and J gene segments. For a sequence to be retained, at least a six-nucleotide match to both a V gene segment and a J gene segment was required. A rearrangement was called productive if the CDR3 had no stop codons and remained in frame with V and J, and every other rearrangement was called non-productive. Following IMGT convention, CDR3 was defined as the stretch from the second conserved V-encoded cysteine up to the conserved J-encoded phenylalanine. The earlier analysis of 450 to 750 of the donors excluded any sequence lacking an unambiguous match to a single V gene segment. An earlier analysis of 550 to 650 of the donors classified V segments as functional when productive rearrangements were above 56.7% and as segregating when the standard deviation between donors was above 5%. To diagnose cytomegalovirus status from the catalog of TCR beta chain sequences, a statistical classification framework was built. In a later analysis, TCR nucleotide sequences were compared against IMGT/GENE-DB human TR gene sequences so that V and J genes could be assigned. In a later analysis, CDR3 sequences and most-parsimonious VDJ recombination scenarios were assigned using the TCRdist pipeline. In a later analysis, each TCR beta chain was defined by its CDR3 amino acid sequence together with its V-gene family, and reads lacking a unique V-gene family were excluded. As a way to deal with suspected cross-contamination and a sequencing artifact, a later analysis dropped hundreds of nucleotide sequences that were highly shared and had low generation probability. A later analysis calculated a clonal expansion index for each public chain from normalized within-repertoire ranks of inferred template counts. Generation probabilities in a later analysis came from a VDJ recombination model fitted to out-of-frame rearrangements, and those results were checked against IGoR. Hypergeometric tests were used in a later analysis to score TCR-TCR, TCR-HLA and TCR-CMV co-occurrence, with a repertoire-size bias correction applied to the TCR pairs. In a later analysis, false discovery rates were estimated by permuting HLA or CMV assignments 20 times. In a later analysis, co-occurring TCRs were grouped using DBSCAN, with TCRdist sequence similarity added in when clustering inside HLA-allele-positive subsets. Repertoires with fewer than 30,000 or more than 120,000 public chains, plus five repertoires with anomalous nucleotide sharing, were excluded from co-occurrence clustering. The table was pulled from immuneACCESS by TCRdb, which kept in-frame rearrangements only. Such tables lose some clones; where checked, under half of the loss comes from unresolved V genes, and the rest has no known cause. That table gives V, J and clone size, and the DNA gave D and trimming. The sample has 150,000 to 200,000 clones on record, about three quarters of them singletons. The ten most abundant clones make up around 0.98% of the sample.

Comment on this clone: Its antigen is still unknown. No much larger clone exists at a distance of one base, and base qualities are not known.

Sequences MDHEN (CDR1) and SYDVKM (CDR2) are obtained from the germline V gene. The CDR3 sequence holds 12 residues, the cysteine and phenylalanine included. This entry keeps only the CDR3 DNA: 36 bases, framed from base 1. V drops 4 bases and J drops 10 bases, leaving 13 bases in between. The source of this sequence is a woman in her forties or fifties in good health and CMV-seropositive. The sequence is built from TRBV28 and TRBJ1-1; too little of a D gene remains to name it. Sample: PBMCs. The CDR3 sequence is CASSSGMSRAFF. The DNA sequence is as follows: TGTGCCAGCAGTTCGGGGATGAGTAGAGCTTTCTTT.